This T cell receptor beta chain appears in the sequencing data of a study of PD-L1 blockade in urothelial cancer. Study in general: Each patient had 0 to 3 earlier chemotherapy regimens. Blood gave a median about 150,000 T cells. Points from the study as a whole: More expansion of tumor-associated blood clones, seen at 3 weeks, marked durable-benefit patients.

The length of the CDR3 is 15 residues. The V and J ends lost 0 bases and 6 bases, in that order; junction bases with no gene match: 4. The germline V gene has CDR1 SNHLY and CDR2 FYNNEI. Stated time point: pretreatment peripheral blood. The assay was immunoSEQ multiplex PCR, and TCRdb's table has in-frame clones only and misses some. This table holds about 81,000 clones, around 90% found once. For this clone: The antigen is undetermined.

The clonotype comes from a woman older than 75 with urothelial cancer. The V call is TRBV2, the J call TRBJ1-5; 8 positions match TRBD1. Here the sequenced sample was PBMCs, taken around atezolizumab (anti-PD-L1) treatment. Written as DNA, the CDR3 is TGTGCCAGCAGTGAAGCGACAGGGGATGTTCAGCCCCAGCATTTT. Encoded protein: CASSEATGDVQPQHF.